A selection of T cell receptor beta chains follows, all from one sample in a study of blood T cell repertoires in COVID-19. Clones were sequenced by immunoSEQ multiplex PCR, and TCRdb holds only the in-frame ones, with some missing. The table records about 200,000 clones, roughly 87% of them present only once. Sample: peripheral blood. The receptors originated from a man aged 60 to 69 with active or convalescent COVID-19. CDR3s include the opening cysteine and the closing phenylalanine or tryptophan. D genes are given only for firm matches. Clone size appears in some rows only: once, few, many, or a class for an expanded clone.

CDR3aa: CASSSGQVSNQPQHF; CDR3nt: TGTGCCAGCAGTTCTGGACAGGTTAGCAATCAGCCCCAGCATTTT; j_gene: TRBJ1-5; v_gene: TRBV6-5; d_gene: TRBD1; abundance: .
CDR3aa: CASSRAVTSGRQETQYF; CDR3nt: TGCGCCAGCAGCCGCGCGGTGACTAGCGGGCGACAAGAGACCCAGTACTTC; j_gene: TRBJ2-5; v_gene: TRBV5-1; d_gene: TRBD2; abundance: .
CDR3aa: CASSFQRGYTDTQYF; CDR3nt: TGTGCCAGCAGCTTCCAGCGGGGGTACACAGATACGCAGTATTTT; j_gene: TRBJ2-3; v_gene: TRBV7-2; d_gene: TRBD2; abundance: .
CDR3aa: CASSQSQDFSEQYF; CDR3nt: TGCGCCAGCAGCCAAAGTCAGGATTTCTCCGAGCAGTACTTC; j_gene: TRBJ2-7; v_gene: TRBV4-1; d_gene: .; abundance: .
CDR3aa: CASSLPGSPLHF; CDR3nt: TGTGCCAGCAGCTTGCCAGGTTCACCCCTCCACTTT; j_gene: TRBJ1-6; v_gene: TRBV7-3; d_gene: .; abundance: .
CDR3aa: CASSQVTSGAKNIQYF; CDR3nt: TGTGCCAGCAGCCAAGTCACTAGCGGGGCCAAAAACATTCAGTACTTC; j_gene: TRBJ2-4; v_gene: TRBV3-1/TRBV3-2; d_gene: TRBD2; abundance: .
CDR3aa: CASSQGRRDGNTIYF; CDR3nt: TGCGCCAGCAGCCAGGGGAGGAGGGACGGAAACACCATATATTTT; j_gene: TRBJ1-3; v_gene: TRBV4-1; d_gene: .; abundance: .
CDR3aa: CASSRPGQGAGGYTF; CDR3nt: TGTGCCAGCAGCAGGCCGGGACAGGGGGCTGGCGGCTACACCTTC; j_gene: TRBJ1-2; v_gene: TRBV6-2/TRBV6-3; d_gene: TRBD1; abundance: .
CDR3aa: CASRQGQGAGNTIYF; CDR3nt: TGTGCCAGCAGGCAGGGACAGGGGGCTGGAAACACCATATATTTT; j_gene: TRBJ1-3; v_gene: TRBV7-8; d_gene: TRBD1; abundance: .
CDR3aa: CASSEQAGWDYTF; CDR3nt: TGTGCCAGCAGTGAGCAGGCGGGCTGGGACTACACCTTC; j_gene: TRBJ1-2; v_gene: TRBV6-1; d_gene: .; abundance: .
CDR3aa: CASSLNGGLSNQPQHF; CDR3nt: TGTGCCAGCAGCCTCAACGGAGGGCTTAGCAATCAGCCCCAGCATTTT; j_gene: TRBJ1-5; v_gene: TRBV5-5; d_gene: .; abundance: .
CDR3aa: CASSPTRRAGANVLTF; CDR3nt: TGTGCCAGCAGCCCCACCAGGAGGGCTGGGGCCAACGTCCTGACTTTC; j_gene: TRBJ2-6; v_gene: TRBV14; d_gene: .; abundance: few
CDR3aa: CASSQGANTEAFF; CDR3nt: TGTGCCAGCAGCCAGGGGGCGAACACTGAAGCTTTCTTT; j_gene: TRBJ1-1; v_gene: TRBV3-1/TRBV3-2; d_gene: .; abundance: .
CDR3aa: CASSGWTGGSPLHF; CDR3nt: TGTGCCAGCAGCGGCTGGACAGGTGGTTCACCCCTCCACTTT; j_gene: TRBJ1-6; v_gene: TRBV2; d_gene: TRBD1; abundance: .
CDR3aa: CASSLARVPNTEAFF; CDR3nt: TGTGCCAGCAGCTTAGCGAGGGTGCCGAACACTGAAGCTTTCTTT; j_gene: TRBJ1-1; v_gene: TRBV7-9; d_gene: .; abundance: .
CDR3aa: CASSPGVSTDTQYF; CDR3nt: TGTGCCAGCAGCCCAGGTGTTAGCACAGATACGCAGTATTTT; j_gene: TRBJ2-3; v_gene: TRBV6-5; d_gene: .; abundance: .
CDR3aa: CASSFQASSYEQYF; CDR3nt: TGTGCCAGCAGCTTCCAGGCCTCCTCCTACGAGCAGTACTTC; j_gene: TRBJ2-7; v_gene: TRBV3-1/TRBV3-2; d_gene: .; abundance: .
CDR3aa: CAISQTRGGAGSSDTQYF; CDR3nt: TGTGCCATCAGTCAAACTCGCGGGGGGGCGGGGAGCTCAGATACGCAGTATTTT; j_gene: TRBJ2-3; v_gene: TRBV10-3; d_gene: TRBD2; abundance: .
CDR3aa: CASRGGSQGTQYF; CDR3nt: TGCGCCAGCAGGGGTGGCAGCCAGGGGACCCAGTACTTC; j_gene: TRBJ2-5; v_gene: TRBV5-1; d_gene: .; abundance: .
CDR3aa: CASTPLPGGGDTQYF; CDR3nt: TGTGCCAGCACCCCACTCCCGGGGGGGGGAGATACGCAGTATTTT; j_gene: TRBJ2-3; v_gene: TRBV5-4; d_gene: TRBD2; abundance: .
CDR3aa: CASSRDWNEQYF; CDR3nt: TGTGCCAGCAGCCGAGACTGGAACGAGCAGTACTTC; j_gene: TRBJ2-7; v_gene: TRBV7-2; d_gene: .; abundance: .
CDR3aa: CASSPGQRTGELFF; CDR3nt: TGTGCCAGCAGCCCGGGACAGCGCACCGGGGAGCTGTTTTTT; j_gene: TRBJ2-2; v_gene: TRBV5-8; d_gene: TRBD1; abundance: once
CDR3aa: CASSNRDRTSPLHF; CDR3nt: TGTGCCAGCAGCAACCGGGACAGAACTTCACCCCTCCACTTT; j_gene: TRBJ1-6; v_gene: TRBV13; d_gene: TRBD1; abundance: .
CDR3aa: CASSPPRGVGETQYF; CDR3nt: TGTGCCAGCAGCCCACCCCGGGGAGTTGGGGAGACCCAGTACTTC; j_gene: TRBJ2-5; v_gene: TRBV7-9; d_gene: .; abundance: .
CDR3aa: CASSMSPNYSPLHF; CDR3nt: TGTGCCAGTAGTATGAGTCCCAACTATTCACCCCTCCACTTT; j_gene: TRBJ1-6; v_gene: TRBV19; d_gene: .; abundance: few
CDR3aa: CASSQGTTGGNYGYTF; CDR3nt: TGCGCCAGCAGCCAGGGAACCACAGGGGGCAACTATGGCTACACCTTC; j_gene: TRBJ1-2; v_gene: TRBV4-1; d_gene: TRBD1; abundance: .
CDR3aa: CASSFTGGGNQPQHF; CDR3nt: TGCGCCAGCAGCTTTACAGGGGGCGGCAATCAGCCCCAGCATTTT; j_gene: TRBJ1-5; v_gene: TRBV5-1; d_gene: TRBD1; abundance: .
CDR3aa: CATSRDLGGWRDSKETQYF; CDR3nt: TGTGCCACCAGCAGAGATCTTGGGGGGTGGCGGGACAGTAAAGAGACCCAGTACTTC; j_gene: TRBJ2-5; v_gene: TRBV15; d_gene: .; abundance: .
CDR3aa: CATGWGTGGDTQYF; CDR3nt: TGTGCCACTGGGTGGGGGACAGGGGGAGATACGCAGTATTTT; j_gene: TRBJ2-3; v_gene: TRBV19; d_gene: TRBD1; abundance: .
CDR3aa: CSARGGETQYF; CDR3nt: TGCAGTGCTCGCGGTGGGGAGACCCAGTACTTC; j_gene: TRBJ2-5; v_gene: TRBV20-1; d_gene: .; abundance: .
CDR3aa: CASNLRGQGIQYF; CDR3nt: TGTGCCAGCAACCTGAGGGGACAGGGGATTCAGTACTTC; j_gene: TRBJ2-4; v_gene: TRBV3-1/TRBV3-2; d_gene: TRBD1; abundance: .
CDR3aa: CASSRWGGGVPLEQYF; CDR3nt: TGTGCCAGCAGCCGCTGGGGCGGGGGGGTCCCCCTCGAGCAGTACTTC; j_gene: TRBJ2-7; v_gene: TRBV5-4; d_gene: TRBD2; abundance: once
CDR3aa: CASSTRTGEKLFF; CDR3nt: TGTGCCAGCAGCACACGGACAGGGGAAAAACTGTTTTTT; j_gene: TRBJ1-4; v_gene: TRBV11-2; d_gene: TRBD1; abundance: .
CDR3aa: CASSSLGTATYEQYF; CDR3nt: TGTGCCAGCAGCTCTCTCGGGACAGCGACCTACGAGCAGTACTTC; j_gene: TRBJ2-7; v_gene: TRBV7-9; d_gene: TRBD1; abundance: .
CDR3aa: CASSVWLGGFQETQYF; CDR3nt: TGTGCCAGCAGTGTGTGGCTCGGCGGATTCCAAGAGACCCAGTACTTC; j_gene: TRBJ2-5; v_gene: TRBV25-1; d_gene: .; abundance: .